This T cell receptor (beta chain) derives from a study of blood T cell repertoires in COVID-19. Study overall: Italy, Spain and the United States were the sources of the convalescent and acute COVID-19 samples. Sources were T cells, B-cell-depleted T cells, or PBMCs; the material itself was cDNA or gDNA.

This clone was observed a few times. In the source study's methods: Scientists estimated how many nucleated cells there were by amplifying reference gene primers. Here immunoSEQ multiplex PCR was the method, and the copy in TCRdb shows in-frame clones only, minus some. The D gene and trimming were derived from the DNA, and the V and J assignments and clone size from that table. Altogether approximately 220,000 clones are present, 83% being singletons, with the ten largest covering roughly 2.6%. CDR3 length: 11 amino acids. The sequence was obtained from a woman in her thirties or forties with active or convalescent COVID-19. Specimen: peripheral blood. This chain links TRBV21-1 with TRBJ1-4. TRBV21-1 is labeled a pseudogene. CDR3 sequence (DNA): TGTGCCAGCAGCAGCGGTCCGGGGCTGTTTTTT. Translating it yields CASSSGPGLFF.